This T cell receptor beta chain was sequenced during a study of blood T cell repertoires in COVID-19. Turning to the study itself: T cells, B-cell-depleted T cells, or PBMCs provided the cDNA or gDNA that served as material.

CDR3 length equals 13 residues. Germline loops: CDR1 SGHNT, CDR2 YYREEE (reference sequence). Trimming took off 4 bases at V and 4 bases at J, with 11 bases between the two ends. The repertoire was sequenced with immunoSEQ multiplex PCR; TCRdb's copy has only in-frame clones and lacks some. The sample carries 150,000 to 200,000 clones, about 86% recorded once. The V gene is TRBV5-4, the J gene TRBJ1-1; TRBD1 is a possible D gene (6 bases). This clonotype originated in a woman in her 40s in a cohort exposed to, infected with or recovered from COVID-19 (not recorded which). The material sequenced was PBMCs or T cells enriched from blood (not recorded which). The CDR3 bases are TGTGCCAGCAGCGTGGACAGCGGCACTGAAGCTTTCTTT. Translated: CASSVDSGTEAFF.